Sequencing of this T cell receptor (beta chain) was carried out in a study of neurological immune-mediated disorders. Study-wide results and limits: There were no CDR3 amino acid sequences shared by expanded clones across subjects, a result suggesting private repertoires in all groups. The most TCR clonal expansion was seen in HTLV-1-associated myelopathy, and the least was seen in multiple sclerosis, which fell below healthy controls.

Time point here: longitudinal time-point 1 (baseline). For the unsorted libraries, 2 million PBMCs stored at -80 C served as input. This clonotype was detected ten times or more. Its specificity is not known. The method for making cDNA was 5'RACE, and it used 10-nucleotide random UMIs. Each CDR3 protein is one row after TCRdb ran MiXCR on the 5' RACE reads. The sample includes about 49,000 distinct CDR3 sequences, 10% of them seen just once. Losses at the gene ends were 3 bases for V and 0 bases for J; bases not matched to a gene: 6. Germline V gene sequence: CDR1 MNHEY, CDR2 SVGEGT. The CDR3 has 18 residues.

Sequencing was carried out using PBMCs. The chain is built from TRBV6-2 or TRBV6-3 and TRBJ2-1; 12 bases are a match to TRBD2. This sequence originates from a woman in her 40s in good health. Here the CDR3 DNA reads TGTGCCAGCAGTTATTCTAGCGGGGGGGGGAGCTCCTACAATGAGCAGTTCTTC. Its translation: CASSYSSGGGSSYNEQFF.